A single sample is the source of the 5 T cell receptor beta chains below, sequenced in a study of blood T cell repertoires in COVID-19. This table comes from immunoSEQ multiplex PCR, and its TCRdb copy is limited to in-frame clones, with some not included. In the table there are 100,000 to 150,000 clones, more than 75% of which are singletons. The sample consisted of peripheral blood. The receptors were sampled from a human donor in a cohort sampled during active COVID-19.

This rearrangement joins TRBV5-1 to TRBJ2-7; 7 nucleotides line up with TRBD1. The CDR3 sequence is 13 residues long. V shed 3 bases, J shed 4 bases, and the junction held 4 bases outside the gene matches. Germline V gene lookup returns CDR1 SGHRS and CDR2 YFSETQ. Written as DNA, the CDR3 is TGCGCCAGCAGCTCGACAGGGAATTACGAGCAGTACTTC. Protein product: CASSSTGNYEQYF.

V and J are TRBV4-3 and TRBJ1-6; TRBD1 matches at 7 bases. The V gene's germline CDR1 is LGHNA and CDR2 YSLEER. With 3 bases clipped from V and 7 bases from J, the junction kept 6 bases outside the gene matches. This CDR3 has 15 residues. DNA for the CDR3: TGCGCCAGCAGCCAGGAGACAGGGCGGAATTCACCCCTCCACTTT. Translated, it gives CASSQETGRNSPLHF.

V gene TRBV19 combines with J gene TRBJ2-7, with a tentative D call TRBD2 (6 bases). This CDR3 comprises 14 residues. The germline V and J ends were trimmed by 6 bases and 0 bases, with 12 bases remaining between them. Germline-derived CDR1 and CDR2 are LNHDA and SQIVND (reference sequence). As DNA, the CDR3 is TGTGCCAGTAGGGGCCGGGGGAACTCCTACGAGCAGTACTTC. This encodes CASRGRGNSYEQYF.

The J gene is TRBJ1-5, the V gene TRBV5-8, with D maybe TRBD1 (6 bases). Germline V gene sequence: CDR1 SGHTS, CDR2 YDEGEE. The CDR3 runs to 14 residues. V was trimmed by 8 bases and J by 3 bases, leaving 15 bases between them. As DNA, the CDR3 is TGTGCCAGTACAGGGATGGAGCCCAATCAGCCCCAGCATTTT. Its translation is CASTGMEPNQPQHF.

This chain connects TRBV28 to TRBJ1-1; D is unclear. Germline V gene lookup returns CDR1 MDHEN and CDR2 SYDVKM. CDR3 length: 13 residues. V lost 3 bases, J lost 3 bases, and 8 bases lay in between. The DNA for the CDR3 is TGTGCCAGCAGTTTTGAGAAAGACACTGAAGCTTTCTTT. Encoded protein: CASSFEKDTEAFF.